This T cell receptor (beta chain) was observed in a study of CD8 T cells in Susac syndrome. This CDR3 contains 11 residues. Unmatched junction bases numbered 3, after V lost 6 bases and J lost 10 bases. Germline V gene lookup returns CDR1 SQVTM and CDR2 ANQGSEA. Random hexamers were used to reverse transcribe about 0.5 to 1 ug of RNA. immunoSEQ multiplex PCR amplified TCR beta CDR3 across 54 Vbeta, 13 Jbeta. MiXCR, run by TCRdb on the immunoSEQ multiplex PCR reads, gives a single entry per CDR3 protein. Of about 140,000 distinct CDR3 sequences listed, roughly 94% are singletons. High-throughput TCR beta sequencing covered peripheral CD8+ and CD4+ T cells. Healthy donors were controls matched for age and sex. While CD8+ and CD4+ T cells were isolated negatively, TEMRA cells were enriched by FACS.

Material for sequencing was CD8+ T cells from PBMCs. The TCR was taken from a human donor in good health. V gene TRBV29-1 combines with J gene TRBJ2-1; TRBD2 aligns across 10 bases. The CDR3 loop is CSVQLAGEQFF. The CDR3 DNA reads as TGCAGCGTACAACTAGCGGGAGAGCAGTTCTTC.